Given below is one T cell receptor (beta chain) in context. This record belongs to a study of CD8+ T cells in alopecia areata. Isolated RNA was reverse transcribed into cDNA used as the sequencing template. Measured with immunoSEQ multiplex PCR; TCRdb has only the in-frame clones, and not every one. The sample includes around 190,000 clones, approximately 67% of them seen just once. Specified treatment: oral pan-JAK inhibitor, 5-10 mg twice daily. From PBMCs, CD4+ and CD8+ T cells were sorted. V lost 0 bases to trimming and J lost 7 bases, with 12 bases between them. The CDR3 is 14 residues long. CDR1 GTSNPN and CDR2 SVGIG come from the germline V gene (reference sequence).

V usage is TRBV30 and J usage is TRBJ1-4, with D perhaps TRBD1 (5 bases). The source of this sequence is a human donor with alopecia areata. This specimen consisted of CD4+ T cells sorted from blood, obtained around week 50, from a patient treated with tofacitinib. CDR3 in DNA: TGTGCCTGGAGTGTACTGGGGCCGGCTGAAAAACTGTTTTTT. It specifies CAWSVLGPAEKLFF.